This TCR beta chain stems from a study of shared clonotypes between healthy human individuals. The length of the CDR3 is 16 residues. J gave up 6 bases and V 4 bases, and 12 bases lay outside the gene matches. Germline values: CDR1 LNHDA, CDR2 SQIVND (reference sequence). Using immunoSEQ multiplex PCR, the repertoire was profiled, and TCRdb retains in-frame clones only, with some absent. The sample carries around 1,900,000 clones, approximately 92% recorded once. CD8 cells classed as naive were CD45RO-negative and positively selected for CCR7, excluding terminally differentiated effector memory CD45RA+ cells.

The specimen was naive CD8+ T cells from PBMCs. The sequence came from a man younger than 35 in good health. Some clones in this sample may be carry-over from other donors' samples. The rearrangement joins TRBV19 to TRBJ1-5, with TRBD1 identical over 7 bases. This CDR3 reads CASSTRTPPGGQPQHF. CDR3 DNA sequence: TGTGCCAGTAGTACTCGGACACCCCCAGGGGGTCAGCCCCAGCATTTT.